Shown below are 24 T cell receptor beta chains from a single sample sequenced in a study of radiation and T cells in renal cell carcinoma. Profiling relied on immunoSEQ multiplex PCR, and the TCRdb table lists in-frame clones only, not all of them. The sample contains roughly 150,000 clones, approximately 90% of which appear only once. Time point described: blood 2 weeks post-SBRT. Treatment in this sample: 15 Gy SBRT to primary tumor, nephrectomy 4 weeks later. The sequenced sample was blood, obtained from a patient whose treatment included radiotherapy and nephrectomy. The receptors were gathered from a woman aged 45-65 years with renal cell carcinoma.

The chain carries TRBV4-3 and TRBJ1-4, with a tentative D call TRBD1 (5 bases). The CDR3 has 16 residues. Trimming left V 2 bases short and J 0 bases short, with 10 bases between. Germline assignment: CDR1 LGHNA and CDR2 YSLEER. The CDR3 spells CASSQNTGSTNEKLFF. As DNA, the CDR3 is TGCGCCAGCAGCCAAAATACAGGTTCAACTAATGAAAAACTGTTTTTT.

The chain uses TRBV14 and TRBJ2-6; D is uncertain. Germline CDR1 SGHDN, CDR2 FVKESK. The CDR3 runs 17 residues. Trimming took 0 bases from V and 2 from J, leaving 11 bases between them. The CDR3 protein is CASSQESSLAGANVLTF. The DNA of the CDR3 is TGTGCCAGCAGCCAAGAAAGCTCGCTTGCTGGGGCCAACGTCCTGACTTTC.

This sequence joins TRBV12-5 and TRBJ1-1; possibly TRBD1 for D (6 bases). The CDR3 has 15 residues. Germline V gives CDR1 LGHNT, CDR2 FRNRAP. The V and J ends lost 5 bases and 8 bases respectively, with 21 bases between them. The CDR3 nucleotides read TGTGCTAGTGGTCCAATCCCGACAACCGGACAGGAAGCTTTCTTT. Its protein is CASGPIPTTGQEAFF. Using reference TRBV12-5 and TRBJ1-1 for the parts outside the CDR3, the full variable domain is DARVTQTPRHKVTEMGQEVTMRCQPILGHNTVFWYRQTMMQGLELLAYFRNRAPLDDSGMPKDRFSAEMPDATLATLKIQPSEPRDSAVYFCASGPIPTTGQEAFFGQGTRLTVV.

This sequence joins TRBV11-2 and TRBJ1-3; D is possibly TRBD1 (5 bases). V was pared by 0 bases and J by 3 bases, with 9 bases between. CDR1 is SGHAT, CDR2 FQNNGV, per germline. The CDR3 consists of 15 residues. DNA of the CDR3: TGTGCCAGCAGCTTAGACAGGGTATTTGGAAACACCATATATTTT. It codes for CASSLDRVFGNTIYF.

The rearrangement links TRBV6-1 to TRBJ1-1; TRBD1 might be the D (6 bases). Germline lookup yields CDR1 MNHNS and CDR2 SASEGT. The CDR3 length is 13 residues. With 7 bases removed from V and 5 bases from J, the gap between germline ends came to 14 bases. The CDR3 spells CASTTGFGTEAFF. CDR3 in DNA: TGTGCCAGCACAACAGGGTTCGGGACTGAAGCTTTCTTT.

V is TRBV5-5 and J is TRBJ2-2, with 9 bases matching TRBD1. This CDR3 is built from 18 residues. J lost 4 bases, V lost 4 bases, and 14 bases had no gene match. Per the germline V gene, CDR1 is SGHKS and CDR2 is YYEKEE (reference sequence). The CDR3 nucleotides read TGTGCCAGCAGCAAAACCGGGACAGGGTCATTGGGCACCGGGGAGCTGTTTTTT. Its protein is CASSKTGTGSLGTGELFF.

The CDR3, as DNA: TGTGCCAGCAGCGCCCCCAGTGGACCTGTCTCTGGGGCCAACGTCCTGACTTTC. Amino acid sequence: CASSAPSGPVSGANVLTF. The chain recombines TRBV9 with TRBJ2-6; no clear D gene. Germline V lookup: CDR1 SGDLS, CDR2 YYNGEE. This CDR3 has 18 amino acids. V was pared by 3 bases and J by 0 bases, with 16 bases between.

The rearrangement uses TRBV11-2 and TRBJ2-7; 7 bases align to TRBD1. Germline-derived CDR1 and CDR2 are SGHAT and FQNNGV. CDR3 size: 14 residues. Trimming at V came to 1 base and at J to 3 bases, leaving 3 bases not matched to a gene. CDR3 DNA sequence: TGTGCCAGCAGCTTAGGAGGGGGCAGCTACGAGCAGTACTTC. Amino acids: CASSLGGGSYEQYF.

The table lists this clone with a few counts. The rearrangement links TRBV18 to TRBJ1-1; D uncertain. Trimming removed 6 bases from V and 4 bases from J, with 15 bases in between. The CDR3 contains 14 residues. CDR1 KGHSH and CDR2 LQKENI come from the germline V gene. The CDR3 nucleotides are TGTGCCAGCTCCCCTAGGGCAAGCAGCACTGAAGCTTTCTTT. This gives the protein CASSPRASSTEAFF.

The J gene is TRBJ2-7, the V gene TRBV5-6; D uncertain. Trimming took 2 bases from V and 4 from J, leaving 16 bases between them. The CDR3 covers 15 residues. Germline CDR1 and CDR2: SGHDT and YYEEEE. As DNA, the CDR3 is TGTGCCAGCAGCTTCAGTCCGGGTAAAGTTTACGAGCAGTACTTC. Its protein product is CASSFSPGKVYEQYF.

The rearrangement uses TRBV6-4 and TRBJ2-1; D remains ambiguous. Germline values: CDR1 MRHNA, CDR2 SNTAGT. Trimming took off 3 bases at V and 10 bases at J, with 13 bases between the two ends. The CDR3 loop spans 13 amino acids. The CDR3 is CASSEIQGGEQFF. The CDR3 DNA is TGTGCCAGCAGTGAGATTCAAGGTGGGGAGCAGTTCTTC.

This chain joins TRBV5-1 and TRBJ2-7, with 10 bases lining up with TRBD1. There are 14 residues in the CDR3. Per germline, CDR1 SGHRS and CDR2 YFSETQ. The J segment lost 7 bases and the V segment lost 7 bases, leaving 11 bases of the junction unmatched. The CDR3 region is CASGDLGTGEEQYF. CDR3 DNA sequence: TGCGCCAGCGGGGACCTAGGGACAGGGGAAGAGCAGTACTTC.

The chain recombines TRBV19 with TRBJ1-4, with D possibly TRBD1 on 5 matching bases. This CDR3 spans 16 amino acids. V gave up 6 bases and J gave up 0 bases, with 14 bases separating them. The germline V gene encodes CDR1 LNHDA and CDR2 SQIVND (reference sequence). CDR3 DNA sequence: TGTGCCAGTAGATCCAGTGGGGGGGCAACTAATGAAAAACTGTTTTTT. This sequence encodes CASRSSGGATNEKLFF.

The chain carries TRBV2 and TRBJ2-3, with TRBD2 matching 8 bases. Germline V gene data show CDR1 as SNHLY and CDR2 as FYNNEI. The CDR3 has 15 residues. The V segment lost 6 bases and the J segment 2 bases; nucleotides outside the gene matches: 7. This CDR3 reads CASSRLASPTDTQYF. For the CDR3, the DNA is TGTGCCAGCAGCAGACTAGCGAGTCCCACAGATACGCAGTATTTT.

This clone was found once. CDR3 residues: CASRADRANYGYTF. In DNA, the CDR3 is TGTGCCAGCAGAGCCGACAGGGCTAACTATGGCTACACCTTC. This rearrangement joins TRBV6-1 to TRBJ1-2, with 7 bases identical to TRBD1. The V gene end was trimmed by 6 bases and the J gene end by 0 bases; junction bases not matched to a gene: 4. The CDR3 totals 14 residues. CDR1 MNHNS and CDR2 SASEGT come from the germline V gene.

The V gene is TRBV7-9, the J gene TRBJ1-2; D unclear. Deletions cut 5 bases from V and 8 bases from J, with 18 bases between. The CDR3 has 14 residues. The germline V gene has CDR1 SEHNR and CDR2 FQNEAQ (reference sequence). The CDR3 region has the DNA TGTGCCAGCAGCAAAGGTGGGCTGGACTGGGGCTACACCTTC. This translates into CASSKGGLDWGYTF.

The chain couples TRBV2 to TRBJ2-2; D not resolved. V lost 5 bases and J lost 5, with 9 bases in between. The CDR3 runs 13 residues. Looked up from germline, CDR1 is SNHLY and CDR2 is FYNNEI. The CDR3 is CASSWSVTGELFF. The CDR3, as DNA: TGTGCCAGCAGTTGGTCGGTTACCGGGGAGCTGTTTTTT.

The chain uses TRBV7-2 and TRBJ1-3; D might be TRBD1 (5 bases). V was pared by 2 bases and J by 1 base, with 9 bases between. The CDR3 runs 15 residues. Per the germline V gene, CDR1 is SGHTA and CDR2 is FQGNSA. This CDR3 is CASSLWGVSGNTIYF. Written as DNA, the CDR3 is TGTGCCAGCAGCTTATGGGGGGTTTCTGGAAACACCATATATTTT.

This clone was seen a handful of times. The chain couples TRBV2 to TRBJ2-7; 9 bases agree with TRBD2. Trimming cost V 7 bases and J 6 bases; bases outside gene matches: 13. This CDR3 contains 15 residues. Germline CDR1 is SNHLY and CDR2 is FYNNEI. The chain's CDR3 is CASTPGLAGVGEQYF. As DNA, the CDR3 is TGTGCCAGCACTCCGGGACTAGCAGGAGTAGGCGAGCAGTACTTC.

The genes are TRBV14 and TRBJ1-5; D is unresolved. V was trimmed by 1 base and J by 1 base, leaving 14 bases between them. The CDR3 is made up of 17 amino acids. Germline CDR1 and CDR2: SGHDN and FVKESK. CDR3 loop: CASSQGDVVWSNQPQHF. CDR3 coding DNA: TGTGCCAGCAGCCAAGGCGACGTGGTTTGGAGCAATCAGCCCCAGCATTTT.

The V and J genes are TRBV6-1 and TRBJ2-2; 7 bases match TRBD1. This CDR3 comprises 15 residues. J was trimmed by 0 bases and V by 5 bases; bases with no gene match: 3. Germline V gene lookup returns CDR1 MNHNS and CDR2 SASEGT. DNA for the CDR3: TGTGCCAGCAGTAGGGACAGCGCGAACACCGGGGAGCTGTTTTTT. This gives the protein CASSRDSANTGELFF.

The CDR3 sequence is CASSSGTGGYEQYF. The CDR3 DNA sequence: TGTGCCAGCAGCTCGGGGACGGGCGGTTACGAGCAGTACTTC. This chain joins TRBV13 and TRBJ2-7, with D possibly called TRBD1 or TRBD2 (5 bases each). The CDR3 extends over 14 amino acids. Trimming removed 4 bases at V and 4 bases at J, with 14 bases between. CDR1 is PRHDT, CDR2 FYEKMQ, per germline (reference sequence).

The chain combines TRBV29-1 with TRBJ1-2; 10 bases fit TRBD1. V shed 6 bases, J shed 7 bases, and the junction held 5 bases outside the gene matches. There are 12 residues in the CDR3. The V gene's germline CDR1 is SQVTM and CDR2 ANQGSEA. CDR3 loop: CSVPGTGVGYTF. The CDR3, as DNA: TGCAGCGTCCCCGGGACAGGGGTTGGCTACACCTTC.

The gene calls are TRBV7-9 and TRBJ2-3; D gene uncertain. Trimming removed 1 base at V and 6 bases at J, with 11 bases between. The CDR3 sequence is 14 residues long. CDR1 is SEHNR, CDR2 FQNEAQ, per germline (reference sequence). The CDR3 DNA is TGTGCCAGCAGCTTAGTAGCAGTCACGGATACGCAGTATTTT. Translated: CASSLVAVTDTQYF.